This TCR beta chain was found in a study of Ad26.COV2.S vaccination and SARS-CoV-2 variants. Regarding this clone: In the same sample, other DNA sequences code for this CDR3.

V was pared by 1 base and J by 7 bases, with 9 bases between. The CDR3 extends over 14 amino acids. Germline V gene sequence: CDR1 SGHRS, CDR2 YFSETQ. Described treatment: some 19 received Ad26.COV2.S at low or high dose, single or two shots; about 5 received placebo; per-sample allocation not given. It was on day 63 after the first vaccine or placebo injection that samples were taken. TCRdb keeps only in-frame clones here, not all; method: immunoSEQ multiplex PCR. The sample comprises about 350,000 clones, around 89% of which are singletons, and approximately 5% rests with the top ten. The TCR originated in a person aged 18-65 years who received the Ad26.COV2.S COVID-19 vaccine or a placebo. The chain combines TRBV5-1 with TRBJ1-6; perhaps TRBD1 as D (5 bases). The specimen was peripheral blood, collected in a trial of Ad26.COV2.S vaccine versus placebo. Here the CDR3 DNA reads TGCGCCAGCAGCTTGCAGGGTAGGAATTCACCCCTCCACTTT. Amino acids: CASSLQGRNSPLHF.